This T cell receptor beta chain was profiled in a study of blood T cell repertoires in COVID-19. Across the study: Samples of COVID-19 (acute and convalescent) were obtained from the United States, Italy and Spain. PBMCs, B-cell-depleted T cells, or T cells provided the cDNA or gDNA that made up the material.

Germline V CDR1 and CDR2: LNHDA, SQIVND (reference sequence). V was cut by 5 bases and J by 1 base, with 15 bases left in between. This CDR3 has 16 amino acids. Study processing details: Quantification of nucleated cells was approximated via reference gene primer amplification. TCRdb's table, derived via immunoSEQ multiplex PCR, lists solely in-frame clones and lacks some. Clone size and the V and J calls come from that table; the DNA yielded D and trimming. The sample contains approximately 200,000 clones, approximately 80% of which appear only once. The TCR comes from an elderly woman with acute or convalescent COVID-19. Sequencing used peripheral blood. The chain joins TRBV19 to TRBJ1-5, with D possibly being TRBD1 (5 bases). Written as DNA, the CDR3 is TGTGCCAGTAGTGCGGGGACCGGGGTCAGCAATCAGCCCCAGCATTTT. Translating gives CASSAGTGVSNQPQHF.